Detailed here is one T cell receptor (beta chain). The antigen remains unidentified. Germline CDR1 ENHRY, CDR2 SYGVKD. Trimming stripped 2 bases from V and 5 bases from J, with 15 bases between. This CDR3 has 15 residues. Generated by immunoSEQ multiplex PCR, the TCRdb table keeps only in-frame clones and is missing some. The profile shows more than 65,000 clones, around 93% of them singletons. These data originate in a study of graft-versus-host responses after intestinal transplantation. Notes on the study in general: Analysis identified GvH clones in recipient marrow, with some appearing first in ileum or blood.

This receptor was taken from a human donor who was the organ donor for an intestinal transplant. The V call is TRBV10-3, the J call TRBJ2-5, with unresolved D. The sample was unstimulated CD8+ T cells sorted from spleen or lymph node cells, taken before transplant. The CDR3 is CAISEAVGLAETQYF. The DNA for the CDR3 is TGTGCCATCAGTGAGGCAGTTGGGCTCGCCGAGACCCAGTACTTC.